The 10 T cell receptor beta chains reported below all come from one sample, sequenced in a study of blood T cell repertoires in COVID-19. TCRdb's table, derived via immunoSEQ multiplex PCR, lists solely in-frame clones and lacks some. In the table there are about 250,000 clones, around 88% of which are singletons. The sequencing input was peripheral blood. These receptors all come from a woman aged 25 to 39 with COVID-19, enrolled during active disease.

The chain combines TRBV24-1 with TRBJ2-7, with D possibly TRBD1 on 7 matching bases. CDR1 is KGHDR, CDR2 SFDVKD, per germline. V lost 3 bases, J lost 2 bases, and 13 bases lay in between. The CDR3 extends over 15 amino acids. Here the CDR3 DNA reads TGTGCCACCAGTGATCCGGGGGACAGTACCTACGAGCAGTACTTC. This translates into CATSDPGDSTYEQYF.

This clone was counted once. This chain connects TRBV7-8 to TRBJ2-4, with 11 nucleotides matching TRBD1. CDR1 is SGHVS and CDR2 is FQNEAQ in the germline V gene. There are 15 residues in the CDR3. With 6 bases clipped from V and 8 bases from J, the junction kept 9 bases outside the gene matches. DNA of the CDR3: TGTGCCAGCAGTTTGGGACAGGGGGTGTGGGACATTCAGTACTTC. It codes for CASSLGQGVWDIQYF.

The CDR3 DNA reads TGCAGCGTTGGAGGGGGAGACCGGGACAGGGTGTACGAGCAGTACTTC. Translating it yields CSVGGGDRDRVYEQYF. This chain links TRBV29-1 with TRBJ2-7, with 9 bases aligning to TRBD1. This CDR3 region has 16 residues. With V trimmed by 4 bases and J by 4 bases, 14 bases remained unmatched. Germline V gene lookup returns CDR1 SQVTM and CDR2 ANQGSEA.

The J gene is TRBJ1-6, the V gene TRBV28, with D perhaps matching TRBD1 (6 bases). The CDR3 has 20 amino acids. Per germline, CDR1 MDHEN and CDR2 SYDVKM. With 7 bases removed from V and 10 bases from J, the gap between germline ends came to 35 bases. CDR3 loop: CASISLGSSGQHMFNSPLHF. The CDR3 bases are TGTGCCAGCATCAGTTTGGGGTCTTCCGGACAGCACATGTTTAACTCACCCCTCCACTTT. The full variable domain, with the rest looked up from reference TRBV28 and TRBJ1-6, is DVKVTQSSRYLVKRTGEKVFLECVQDMDHENMFWYRQDPGLGLRLIYFSYDVKMKEKGDIPEGYSVSREKKERFSLILESASTNQTSMYLCASISLGSSGQHMFNSPLHFGNGTRLTVT.

This rearrangement joins TRBV6-2 or TRBV6-3 to TRBJ2-7; 7 bases are a match to TRBD2. V was pared by 5 bases and J by 0 bases, with 4 bases of the junction left unmatched. The length of the CDR3 is 14 residues. CDR1 is MNHEY, CDR2 SVGEGT, per germline. CDR3 residues: CASSLAESSYEQYF. Written as DNA, the CDR3 is TGTGCCAGCAGTCTAGCGGAAAGCTCCTACGAGCAGTACTTC.

The chain has TRBV7-2 and TRBJ2-3; a possible D gene is TRBD2 (5 bases). With 3 bases removed from V and 4 bases from J, the gap between germline ends came to 8 bases. This CDR3 contains 13 residues. Germline V lookup: CDR1 SGHTA, CDR2 FQGNSA. CDR3: CASSFEGPDTQYF. DNA for the CDR3: TGTGCCAGCAGCTTCGAGGGCCCAGATACGCAGTATTTT.

The chain uses TRBV5-4 and TRBJ1-3; tentative D call: TRBD1 (6 bases). V dropped 4 bases and J dropped 0 bases, with 8 bases sitting between them. This CDR3 spans 14 amino acids. Germline CDR1 reads SGHNT; CDR2 reads YYREEE (reference sequence). The CDR3, as DNA: TGTGCCAGCAGCCCGGACAGCTCTGGAAACACCATATATTTT. It specifies CASSPDSSGNTIYF.

The rearrangement uses TRBV7-9 and TRBJ1-2, with 8 bases identical to TRBD1. The germline V gene has CDR1 SEHNR and CDR2 FQNEAQ (reference sequence). The CDR3 totals 14 residues. V trimming: 5 bases; J trimming: 4 bases; junction bases outside the gene matches: 6. The CDR3 sequence: CASSHPQGGYGYTF. CDR3 coding DNA: TGTGCCAGCAGCCACCCACAGGGGGGCTATGGCTACACCTTC.

This clone was observed a few times. The rearrangement uses TRBV2 and TRBJ2-2; D not certain. The V gene lost 1 base and the J gene lost 6 bases, with 9 bases spanning the gap. The length of the CDR3 is 14 residues. The V gene's germline CDR1 is SNHLY and CDR2 FYNNEI. As DNA, the CDR3 is TGTGCCAGCAGTGAAGTGCGCGGTTCCGGGGAGCTGTTTTTT. It codes for CASSEVRGSGELFF.

V and J are TRBV21-1 and TRBJ1-1; TRBD1 is the table's D call and was not checked against the DNA. TRBV21-1 is a pseudogene. The CDR3 totals 14 residues. CDR3 amino acids: CASIGGQGLSEAFF. The CDR3 DNA follows: TGTGCCAGCATCGGGGGACAGGGCCTATCTGAAGCTTTCTTT.